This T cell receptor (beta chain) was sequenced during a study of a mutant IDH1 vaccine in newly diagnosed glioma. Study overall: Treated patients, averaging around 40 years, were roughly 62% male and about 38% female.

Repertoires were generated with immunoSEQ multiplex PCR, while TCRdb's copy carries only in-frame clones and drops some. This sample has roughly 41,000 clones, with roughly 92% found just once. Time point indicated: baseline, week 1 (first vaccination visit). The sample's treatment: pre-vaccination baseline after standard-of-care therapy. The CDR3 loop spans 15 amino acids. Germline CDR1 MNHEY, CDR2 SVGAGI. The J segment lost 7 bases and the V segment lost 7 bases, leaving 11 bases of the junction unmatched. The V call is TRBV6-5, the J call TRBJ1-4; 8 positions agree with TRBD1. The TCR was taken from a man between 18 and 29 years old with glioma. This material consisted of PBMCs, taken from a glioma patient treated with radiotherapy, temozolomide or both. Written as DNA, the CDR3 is TGTGCCAGCACAAGATTCCTCGGGACAGGTGAAAAACTGTTTTTT. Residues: CASTRFLGTGEKLFF.